Shown below are 7 T cell receptor beta chains from a single sample sequenced in a study of blood T cell repertoires in COVID-19. Profiling relied on immunoSEQ multiplex PCR, and the TCRdb table lists in-frame clones only, not all of them. The table shows around 62,000 clones, with around nine tenths occurring only once. Material: peripheral blood. These receptors came from a woman aged 55-70 years with acute or convalescent COVID-19.

This sequence joins TRBV14 and TRBJ1-6; no definite D call. CDR1 and CDR2 (germline): SGHDN, FVKESK. V was trimmed by 3 bases and J by 9 bases, leaving 9 bases between them. CDR3 length equals 13 residues. The CDR3 region has the DNA TGTGCCAGCAGCCACCTTACCGGTTCACCCCTCCACTTT. Encoded protein: CASSHLTGSPLHF.

The J gene is TRBJ1-1, the V gene TRBV9, with D unresolved. V was trimmed by 3 bases and J by 9 bases, leaving 9 bases between them. CDR3 length: 11 amino acids. The germline CDR1 and CDR2 sequences are SGDLS and YYNGEE. The CDR3 DNA follows: TGTGCCAGCAGCGGAACAGAGAAAGCTTTCTTT. Its translation: CASSGTEKAFF.

The chain recombines TRBV5-1 with TRBJ2-3; 8 nucleotides align to TRBD2. The CDR3 is 17 amino acids. V shed 0 bases, J shed 4 bases, and the junction held 10 bases outside the gene matches. The germline CDR1 and CDR2 sequences are SGHRS and YFSETQ. The CDR3 is CASSLGPLAGLPDTQYF. The CDR3 region has the DNA TGCGCCAGCAGCTTGGGCCCCTTAGCGGGATTGCCAGATACGCAGTATTTT.

The chain links TRBV5-5 to TRBJ1-2; 9 bases are shared with TRBD1. The CDR3 consists of 18 residues. Germline V gene lookup returns CDR1 SGHKS and CDR2 YYEKEE (reference sequence). V was pared by 3 bases and J by 4 bases, with 16 bases of the junction left unmatched. CDR3 residues: CASSWEGDRAPVFYGYTF. The CDR3 DNA sequence: TGTGCCAGCAGCTGGGAGGGGGACAGGGCTCCAGTCTTCTATGGCTACACCTTC.

The chain carries TRBV19 and TRBJ2-3; perhaps TRBD2 as D (5 bases). This CDR3 region has 16 residues. The germline V gene encodes CDR1 LNHDA and CDR2 SQIVND (reference sequence). Trimming took off 5 bases at V and 3 bases at J, with 18 bases between the two ends. In DNA form, the CDR3 reads TGTGCCAGTAGTCCAGACTCTCTAGGAGGAACAGATACGCAGTATTTT. It is translated as CASSPDSLGGTDTQYF.

A single count supports this clone. V is TRBV7-9 and J is TRBJ1-6, with D perhaps TRBD1 (6 bases). V was clipped by 4 bases and J by 6 bases, with 16 bases between them. The CDR3 consists of 16 residues. In germline, CDR1 is SEHNR, CDR2 FQNEAQ (reference sequence). This chain's CDR3 is CASSSSGGLLNSPLHF. The CDR3 DNA sequence: TGTGCCAGCAGCTCCTCCGGGGGGCTCCTTAATTCACCCCTCCACTTT.

The J gene is TRBJ1-2, the V gene TRBV4-3, with TRBD1 as a possible D gene (6 bases). Germline CDR1 LGHNA, CDR2 YSLEER. V gave up 3 bases and J gave up 7 bases, with 15 bases separating them. The CDR3 loop spans 14 amino acids. The CDR3 bases are TGCGCCAGCAGCCACGCCGACAGGTTATCTGGCTACACCTTC. Its protein product is CASSHADRLSGYTF.